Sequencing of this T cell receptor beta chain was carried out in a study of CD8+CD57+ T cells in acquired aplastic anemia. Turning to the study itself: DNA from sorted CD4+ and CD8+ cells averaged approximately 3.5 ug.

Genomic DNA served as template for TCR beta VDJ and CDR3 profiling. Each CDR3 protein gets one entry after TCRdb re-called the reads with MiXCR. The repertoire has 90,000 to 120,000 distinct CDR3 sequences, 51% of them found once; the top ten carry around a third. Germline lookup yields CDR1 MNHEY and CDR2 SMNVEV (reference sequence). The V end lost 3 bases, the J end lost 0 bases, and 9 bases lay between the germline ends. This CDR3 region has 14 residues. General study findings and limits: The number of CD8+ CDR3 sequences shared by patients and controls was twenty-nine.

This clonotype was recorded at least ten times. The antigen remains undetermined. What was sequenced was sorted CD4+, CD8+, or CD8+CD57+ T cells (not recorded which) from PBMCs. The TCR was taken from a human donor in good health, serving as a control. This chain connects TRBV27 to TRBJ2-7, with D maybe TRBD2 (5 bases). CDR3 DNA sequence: TGTGCCAGCAGTTTCGGGGTTCTCTCCTACGAGCAGTACTTC. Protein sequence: CASSFGVLSYEQYF.